The text below deals with one T cell receptor (beta chain). TCRdb's table, derived via immunoSEQ multiplex PCR, lists solely in-frame clones and lacks some. Of roughly 100,000 clones listed, about 89% are singletons. This specimen belongs to a study of blood T cell repertoires in COVID-19. Study background: Spain, Italy and the United States supplied samples that represented acute and convalescent COVID-19. In each case, the material was cDNA or gDNA derived from T cells, B-cell-depleted T cells, or PBMCs.

Trimming left V 10 bases short and J 6 bases short, with 9 bases between. Germline V gene lookup returns CDR1 KGHDR and CDR2 SFDVKD. The CDR3 is 11 amino acids. This sequence was found in a man over 45 with acute or convalescent COVID-19. The sample taken for sequencing was peripheral blood. The chain is built from TRBV24-1 and TRBJ2-1; D is unresolved. The CDR3 is CATSRVNEQFF. The CDR3 DNA reads TGTGCCACTAGCCGCGTCAATGAGCAGTTCTTC.